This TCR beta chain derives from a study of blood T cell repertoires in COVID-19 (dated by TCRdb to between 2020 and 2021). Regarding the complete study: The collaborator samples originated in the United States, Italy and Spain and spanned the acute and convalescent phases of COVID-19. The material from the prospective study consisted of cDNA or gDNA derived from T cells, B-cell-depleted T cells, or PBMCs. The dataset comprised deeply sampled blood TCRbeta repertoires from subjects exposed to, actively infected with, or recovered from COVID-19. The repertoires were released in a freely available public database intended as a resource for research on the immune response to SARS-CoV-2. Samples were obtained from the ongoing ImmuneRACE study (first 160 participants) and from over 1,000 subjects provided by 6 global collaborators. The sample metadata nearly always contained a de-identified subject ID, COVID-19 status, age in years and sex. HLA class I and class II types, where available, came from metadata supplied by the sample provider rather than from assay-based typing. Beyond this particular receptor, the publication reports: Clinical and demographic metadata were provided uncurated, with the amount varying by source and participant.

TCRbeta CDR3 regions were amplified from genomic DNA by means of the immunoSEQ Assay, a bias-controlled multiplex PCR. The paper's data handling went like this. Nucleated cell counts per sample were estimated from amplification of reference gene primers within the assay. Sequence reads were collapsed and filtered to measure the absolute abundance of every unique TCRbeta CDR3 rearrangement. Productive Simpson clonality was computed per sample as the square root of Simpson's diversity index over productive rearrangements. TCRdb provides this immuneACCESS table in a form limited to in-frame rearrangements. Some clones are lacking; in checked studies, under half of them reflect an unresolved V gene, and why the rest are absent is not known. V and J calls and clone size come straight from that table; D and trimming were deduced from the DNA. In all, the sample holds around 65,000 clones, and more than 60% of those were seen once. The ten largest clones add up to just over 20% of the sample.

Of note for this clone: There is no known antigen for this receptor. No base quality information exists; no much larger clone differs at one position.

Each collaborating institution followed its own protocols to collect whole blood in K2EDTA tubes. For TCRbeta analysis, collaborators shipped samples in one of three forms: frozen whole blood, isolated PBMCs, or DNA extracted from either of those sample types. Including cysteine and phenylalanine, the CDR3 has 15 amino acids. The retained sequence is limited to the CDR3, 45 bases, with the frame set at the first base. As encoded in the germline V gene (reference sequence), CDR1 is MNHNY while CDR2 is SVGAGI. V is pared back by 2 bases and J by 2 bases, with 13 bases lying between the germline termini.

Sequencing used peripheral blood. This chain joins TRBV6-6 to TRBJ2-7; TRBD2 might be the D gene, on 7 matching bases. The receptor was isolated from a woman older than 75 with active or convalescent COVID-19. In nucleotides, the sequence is TGTGCCAGCAGTTACGGGCGGGGGCCCGCCTACGAGCAGTACTTC. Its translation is CASSYGRGPAYEQYF.